These T cell receptor beta chains were read from a single sample in a study of blood T cell repertoires in COVID-19. Repertoires were generated with immunoSEQ multiplex PCR, while TCRdb's copy carries only in-frame clones and drops some. The sample gives some 220,000 clones, about 80% of which show up once; 2% to 2.5% is in the top ten. Source material: peripheral blood. The receptors shown here come from a woman in her sixties or seventies with acute or convalescent COVID-19. Both conserved end residues are part of each CDR3. The D gene is left open where the match is weak. Size values are once, few and many counts, or a class for expanded clones, and some rows have none.

j_call: TRBJ1-2; v_call: TRBV5-4; clone_size: NA; d_call: TRBD1; cdr3_nt: TGTGCCAGTCGGTGGACAGGGGGCGATGGCTACACCTTC; cdr3_aa: CASRWTGGDGYTF
j_call: TRBJ1-6; v_call: TRBV7-9; clone_size: NA; d_call: NA; cdr3_nt: TGTGCCAGCAGCTTAGCGCAGGTTAATTCACCCCTCCACTTT; cdr3_aa: CASSLAQVNSPLHF
j_call: TRBJ1-6; v_call: TRBV14; clone_size: NA; d_call: NA; cdr3_nt: TGTGCCAGCAGTCAAACGGACAGCCATAATTCACCCCTCCACTTT; cdr3_aa: CASSQTDSHNSPLHF
j_call: TRBJ2-7; v_call: TRBV6-6; clone_size: NA; d_call: NA; cdr3_nt: TGTGCCAGCAGTTACTCGGAGTTCCCGACGGTCGAGCAGTACTTC; cdr3_aa: CASSYSEFPTVEQYF
j_call: TRBJ1-1; v_call: TRBV24-1; clone_size: NA; d_call: NA; cdr3_nt: TGTGCCACCAGAGAAAGAGACGGGACTGAAGCTTTCTTT; cdr3_aa: CATRERDGTEAFF
j_call: TRBJ2-2; v_call: TRBV21-1; clone_size: NA; d_call: NA; cdr3_nt: TGTGCCAGCAGCAAATCGTGGGTCAGGGGGACTAGGTTGAGATACGCGAACACCGGGGAGCTGTTTTTT; cdr3_aa: CASSKSWVRGTRLRYANTGELFF
j_call: TRBJ1-6; v_call: TRBV30; clone_size: few; d_call: TRBD1; cdr3_nt: TGTGCCTGGAGTAAGGGACAGGGTAATTCACCCCTCCACTTT; cdr3_aa: CAWSKGQGNSPLHF
j_call: TRBJ1-1; v_call: TRBV19; clone_size: NA; d_call: NA; cdr3_nt: TGTGCCAGTAGTATAGGCGGGACGGCCTCTGCCGCCGCTTTCTTT; cdr3_aa: CASSIGGTASAAAFF
j_call: TRBJ2-1; v_call: TRBV6-5; clone_size: NA; d_call: TRBD1; cdr3_nt: TGTGCCAGCGGGACAGGGGCCTACAATGAGCAGTTCTTC; cdr3_aa: CASGTGAYNEQFF
j_call: TRBJ1-4; v_call: TRBV7-9; clone_size: NA; d_call: NA; cdr3_nt: TGTGCCAGCAGCCTAAGGACTGGAAATGAAAAACTGTTTTTT; cdr3_aa: CASSLRTGNEKLFF
j_call: TRBJ1-5; v_call: TRBV18; clone_size: NA; d_call: NA; cdr3_nt: TGTGCCAGCTCACCAGAAAGAGGGCAGCCCCAGCATTTT; cdr3_aa: CASSPERGQPQHF
j_call: TRBJ1-3; v_call: TRBV3-1/TRBV3-2; clone_size: NA; d_call: NA; cdr3_nt: TGTGCCAGCAGCCCTACCTCGGGCTCTGGAAACACCATATATTTT; cdr3_aa: CASSPTSGSGNTIYF
j_call: TRBJ1-1; v_call: TRBV28; clone_size: NA; d_call: NA; cdr3_nt: TGTGCCAGCAGTTTATCTAGTACAGGATCCACTGAAGCTTTCTTT; cdr3_aa: CASSLSSTGSTEAFF
j_call: TRBJ1-2; v_call: TRBV5-6; clone_size: NA; d_call: TRBD1; cdr3_nt: TGTGCCAGCAGCTTGGGGGGGACAGTACTCGTCTATGGCTACACCTTC; cdr3_aa: CASSLGGTVLVYGYTF
j_call: TRBJ1-5; v_call: TRBV21-1; clone_size: NA; d_call: NA; cdr3_nt: TGTGCCAGCAGCAAAGGGTTTATGAGGCGGGATATATATGTATGGCCCCAGCATTTT; cdr3_aa: CASSKGFMRRDIYVWPQHF
j_call: TRBJ2-2; v_call: TRBV3-1/TRBV3-2; clone_size: NA; d_call: TRBD2; cdr3_nt: TGTGCCAGCAGCCAAGTTTTCGGGGGGGCCCGAACCGGGGAGCTGTTTTTT; cdr3_aa: CASSQVFGGARTGELFF
j_call: TRBJ1-2; v_call: TRBV5-8; clone_size: NA; d_call: NA; cdr3_nt: TGTGCCAGCAGCCCCAGGGGACACCCGTATGGCTACACCTTC; cdr3_aa: CASSPRGHPYGYTF
j_call: TRBJ2-3; v_call: TRBV29-1; clone_size: NA; d_call: TRBD1; cdr3_nt: TGCAGCGCACTGACAGGGTTTGGAAATACGCAGTATTTT; cdr3_aa: CSALTGFGNTQYF
j_call: TRBJ2-7; v_call: TRBV28; clone_size: NA; d_call: TRBD1; cdr3_nt: TGTGCCAGCAGTCCATGGACAGGGTCGAACGAGCAGTACTTC; cdr3_aa: CASSPWTGSNEQYF
j_call: TRBJ1-1; v_call: TRBV6-5; clone_size: NA; d_call: NA; cdr3_nt: TGTGCCAGCATGTTTAGGGGGAACACTGAAGCTTTCTTT; cdr3_aa: CASMFRGNTEAFF
j_call: TRBJ1-4; v_call: TRBV3-1/TRBV3-2; clone_size: NA; d_call: NA; cdr3_nt: TGTGCCAGCAGCCAGTTCAGGGGACCTAATGAAAAACTGTTTTTT; cdr3_aa: CASSQFRGPNEKLFF
j_call: TRBJ2-1; v_call: TRBV6-5; clone_size: NA; d_call: NA; cdr3_nt: TGTGCCAGCAGAAGCGTAAATGAGCAGTTCTTC; cdr3_aa: CASRSVNEQFF
j_call: TRBJ1-1; v_call: TRBV7-2; clone_size: NA; d_call: TRBD1; cdr3_nt: TGTGCCAGCAGCTTAGACTCCACAGGGGGCAGAAGACCTATTGAAGCTTTCTTT; cdr3_aa: CASSLDSTGGRRPIEAFF
j_call: TRBJ1-1; v_call: TRBV7-9; clone_size: NA; d_call: TRBD1; cdr3_nt: TGTGCCAGCAGCCCACGTCCGGGACAGGGTCCCGCTTTCTTT; cdr3_aa: CASSPRPGQGPAFF
j_call: TRBJ1-5; v_call: TRBV7-9; clone_size: NA; d_call: NA; cdr3_nt: TGTGCCAGCAGCTTAGGCTCGGGAGGGACCGGTCAGCCCCAGCATTTT; cdr3_aa: CASSLGSGGTGQPQHF
j_call: TRBJ1-1; v_call: TRBV5-5; clone_size: NA; d_call: NA; cdr3_nt: TGTGCCAGCAGCAACAGCATTAACACTGAAGCTTTCTTT; cdr3_aa: CASSNSINTEAFF
j_call: TRBJ1-2; v_call: TRBV11-2; clone_size: NA; d_call: NA; cdr3_nt: TGTGCCAGCAGTGTCCGGGGGGCTACTGGTGGCTACACCTTC; cdr3_aa: CASSVRGATGGYTF
j_call: TRBJ1-1; v_call: TRBV14; clone_size: once; d_call: TRBD1; cdr3_nt: TGTGCCACCAACCAATACGGGACAGCGAACACTGAAGCTTTCTTT; cdr3_aa: CATNQYGTANTEAFF
j_call: TRBJ1-1; v_call: TRBV4-2; clone_size: NA; d_call: NA; cdr3_nt: TGTGCCAGCAGCCAAGGACAGCAGAACACTGAAGCTTTCTTT; cdr3_aa: CASSQGQQNTEAFF
j_call: TRBJ1-3; v_call: TRBV5-8; clone_size: NA; d_call: NA; cdr3_nt: TGTGCCAGCAGTTACCCAGGCACCATATATTTT; cdr3_aa: CASSYPGTIYF
j_call: TRBJ1-2; v_call: TRBV4-2; clone_size: NA; d_call: TRBD1; cdr3_nt: TGTGCCAGCAGCCATGAGGACGGGACAGGGGTCGGCTACACCTTC; cdr3_aa: CASSHEDGTGVGYTF
j_call: TRBJ1-2; v_call: TRBV5-6; clone_size: NA; d_call: NA; cdr3_nt: TGTGCCAGCAGCGCACGAGGGCCCCCTAACTATGGCTACACCTTC; cdr3_aa: CASSARGPPNYGYTF
j_call: TRBJ1-3; v_call: TRBV6-5; clone_size: NA; d_call: TRBD1; cdr3_nt: TGTGCCAGCAGTTACACCGGGACAGGGGAGAGCACCATATATTTT; cdr3_aa: CASSYTGTGESTIYF
j_call: TRBJ2-3; v_call: TRBV9; clone_size: NA; d_call: TRBD2; cdr3_nt: TGTGCCAGCAGCGTAGGGACTAGCGGGGGCCGCACAGATACGCAGTATTTT; cdr3_aa: CASSVGTSGGRTDTQYF
j_call: TRBJ1-5; v_call: TRBV19; clone_size: few; d_call: TRBD1; cdr3_nt: TGTGCCAGTAGTATTGACAGGGGCCGGCCCCAGCATTTT; cdr3_aa: CASSIDRGRPQHF
j_call: TRBJ2-2; v_call: TRBV9; clone_size: NA; d_call: TRBD2; cdr3_nt: TGTGCCAGCAGCCTCAAACTAGCGGGGAACACCGGGGAGCTGTTTTTT; cdr3_aa: CASSLKLAGNTGELFF
j_call: TRBJ2-1; v_call: TRBV21-1; clone_size: NA; d_call: NA; cdr3_nt: TGTGCCAGCAGCAATTCCCAGCGGGGGGGCCTCGATGAGCAGTTCTTC; cdr3_aa: CASSNSQRGGLDEQFF
j_call: TRBJ2-1; v_call: TRBV7-9; clone_size: NA; d_call: TRBD2; cdr3_nt: TGTGCCAGCAGCCTGACGAGAGCGGGGGGGCCACACAATGAGCAGTTCTTC; cdr3_aa: CASSLTRAGGPHNEQFF
j_call: TRBJ1-4; v_call: TRBV15; clone_size: NA; d_call: TRBD1; cdr3_nt: TGTGCCACCAGCAGAGGCAGGGGGCAGGGTGAAAAACTGTTTTTT; cdr3_aa: CATSRGRGQGEKLFF
j_call: TRBJ1-5; v_call: TRBV2; clone_size: NA; d_call: NA; cdr3_nt: TGTGCCAGCAGTGAATTGGGAGGTAACAATCAGCCCCAGCATTTT; cdr3_aa: CASSELGGNNQPQHF
j_call: TRBJ1-5; v_call: TRBV4-3; clone_size: NA; d_call: NA; cdr3_nt: TGCGCCAGCAGCCAGGGGAGCGGAGGGTTGGTTGGCGAGCCCCAGCATTTT; cdr3_aa: CASSQGSGGLVGEPQHF
j_call: TRBJ1-2; v_call: TRBV19; clone_size: NA; d_call: NA; cdr3_nt: TGTGCCAGTAGTATCGGCGGCAACTATGGCTACACCTTC; cdr3_aa: CASSIGGNYGYTF
j_call: TRBJ1-1; v_call: TRBV5-1; clone_size: NA; d_call: NA; cdr3_nt: TGCGCCAGCAGCCCCGGATCACCAGGGTACACTGAAGCTTTCTTT; cdr3_aa: CASSPGSPGYTEAFF
j_call: TRBJ1-6; v_call: TRBV10-3; clone_size: NA; d_call: NA; cdr3_nt: TGTGCCATCAGGCAGGAAAGTTATTCACCCCTCCACTTT; cdr3_aa: CAIRQESYSPLHF
j_call: TRBJ2-1; v_call: TRBV6-5; clone_size: NA; d_call: NA; cdr3_nt: TGTGCCAGCATAACGGGGGTAAGCTATGAGCAGTTCTTC; cdr3_aa: CASITGVSYEQFF
j_call: TRBJ2-1; v_call: TRBV4-2; clone_size: NA; d_call: TRBD2; cdr3_nt: TGTGCCAGCAGCCAAGACCGCTCGGGCGGGGGTTCCAATGAGCAGTTCTTC; cdr3_aa: CASSQDRSGGGSNEQFF
j_call: TRBJ1-6; v_call: TRBV28; clone_size: NA; d_call: NA; cdr3_nt: TGTGCCAGCATGGTGAGAAGCCAGGGTTACTCACCCCTCCACTTT; cdr3_aa: CASMVRSQGYSPLHF
j_call: TRBJ1-2; v_call: TRBV28; clone_size: NA; d_call: TRBD1; cdr3_nt: TGTGCCAGCAGTTTATTGACAGGGGGCGATGGCTACACCTTC; cdr3_aa: CASSLLTGGDGYTF
j_call: TRBJ2-3; v_call: TRBV3-1/TRBV3-2; clone_size: NA; d_call: TRBD2; cdr3_nt: TGTGCCAGCAGCCAAAACCTAGCGGGGGGGCCAAGACAGGATACGCAGTATTTT; cdr3_aa: CASSQNLAGGPRQDTQYF